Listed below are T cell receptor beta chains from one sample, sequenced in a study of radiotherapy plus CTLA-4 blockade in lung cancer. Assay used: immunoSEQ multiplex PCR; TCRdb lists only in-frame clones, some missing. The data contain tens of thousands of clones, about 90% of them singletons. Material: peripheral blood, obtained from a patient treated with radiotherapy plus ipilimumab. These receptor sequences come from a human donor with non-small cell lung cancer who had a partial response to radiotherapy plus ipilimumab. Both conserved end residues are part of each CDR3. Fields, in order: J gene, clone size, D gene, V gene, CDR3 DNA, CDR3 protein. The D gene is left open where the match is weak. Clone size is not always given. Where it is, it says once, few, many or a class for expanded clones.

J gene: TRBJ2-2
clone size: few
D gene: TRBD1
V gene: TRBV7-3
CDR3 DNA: TGTGCCAGCAGCTTAGGGGGACAGGGGGCCGGCACCGGGGAGCTGTTTTTT
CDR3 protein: CASSLGGQGAGTGELFF

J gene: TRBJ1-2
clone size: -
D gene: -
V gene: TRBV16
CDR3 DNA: TGTGCCAGCAGTCAAAAAGAAGCAGGGTCCCACTATGGCTACACCTTC
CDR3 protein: CASSQKEAGSHYGYTF

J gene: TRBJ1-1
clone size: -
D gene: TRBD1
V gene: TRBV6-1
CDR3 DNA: TGTGCCAGCAGTGATACAGGGGGCTCGTGGGTGGAGTCTGAAGCTTTCTTT
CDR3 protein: CASSDTGGSWVESEAFF

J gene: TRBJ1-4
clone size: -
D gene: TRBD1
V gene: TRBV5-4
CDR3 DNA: TGTGCCAGCAGTCCGGACAGGGCTGCAACTAATGAAAAACTGTTTTTT
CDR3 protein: CASSPDRAATNEKLFF

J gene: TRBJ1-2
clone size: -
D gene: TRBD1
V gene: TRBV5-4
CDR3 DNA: TGTGCCAGCAGCGAACAGGGGTTAAGCTATGGCTACACCTTC
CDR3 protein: CASSEQGLSYGYTF

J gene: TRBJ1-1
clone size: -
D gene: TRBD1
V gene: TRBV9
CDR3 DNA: TGTGCCAGCAGCGAGGAGGGGGCGGCCACTGAAGCTTTCTTT
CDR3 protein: CASSEEGAATEAFF

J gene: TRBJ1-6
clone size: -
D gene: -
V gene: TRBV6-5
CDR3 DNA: TGTGCCAGCAGTTACTCACCGCAGAGGCGGAATTCACCCCTCCACTTT
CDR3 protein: CASSYSPQRRNSPLHF

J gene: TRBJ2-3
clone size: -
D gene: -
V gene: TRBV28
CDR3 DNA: TGTGCCAGCAGTTTATGGGCCAGGGGTGCAGATACGCAGTATTTT
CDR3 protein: CASSLWARGADTQYF

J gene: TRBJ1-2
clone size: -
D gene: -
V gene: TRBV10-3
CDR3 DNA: TGTGCCATCAGTGATACGGGAGTCTATGGCTACACCTTC
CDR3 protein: CAISDTGVYGYTF

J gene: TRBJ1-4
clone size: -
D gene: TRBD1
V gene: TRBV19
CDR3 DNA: TGTGCCAGTAGATTGAACCGGGACAGACTTAATGAAAAACTGTTTTTT
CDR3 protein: CASRLNRDRLNEKLFF

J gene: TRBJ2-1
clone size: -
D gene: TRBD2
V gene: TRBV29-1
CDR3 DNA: TGCAGCGTTGAAGACCGATGGACTAGCGGATCCTACAATGAGCAGTTCTTC
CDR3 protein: CSVEDRWTSGSYNEQFF

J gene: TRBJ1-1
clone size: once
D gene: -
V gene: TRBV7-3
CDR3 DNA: TGTGCCAGCAGCCCGACAAAACAGGGCGCTGAAGCTTTCTTT
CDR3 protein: CASSPTKQGAEAFF

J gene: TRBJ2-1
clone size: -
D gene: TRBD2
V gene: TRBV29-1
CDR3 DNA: TGCAGCGTTGAACTAGCGGGAGGGGGGCAGTTCTTC
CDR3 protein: CSVELAGGGQFF

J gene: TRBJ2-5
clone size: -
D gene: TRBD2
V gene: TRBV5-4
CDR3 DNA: TGTGCCAGCAGCTTGGGTCCGGGAGGGGCGGAAGAGACCCAGTACTTC
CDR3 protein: CASSLGPGGAEETQYF

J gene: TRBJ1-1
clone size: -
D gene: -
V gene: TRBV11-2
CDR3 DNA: TGTGCCAGCAGCTTACTTAGCACTGAAGCTTTCTTT
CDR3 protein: CASSLLSTEAFF

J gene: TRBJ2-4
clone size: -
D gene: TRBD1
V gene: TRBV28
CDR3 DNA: TGTGCCAGCAAGGGGGACAGGGGGATAAACATTCAGTACTTC
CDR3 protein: CASKGDRGINIQYF

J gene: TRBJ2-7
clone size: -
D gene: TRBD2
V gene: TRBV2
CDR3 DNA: TGTGCCAGCAGTGAAGAAGGACCCCTACTAGCGGCAAGCTCCTACGAGCAGTACTTC
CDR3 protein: CASSEEGPLLAASSYEQYF

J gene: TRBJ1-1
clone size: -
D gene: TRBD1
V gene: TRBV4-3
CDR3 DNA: TGCGCCAGCAGCCCAGACAGGGCGAACACTGAAGCTTTCTTT
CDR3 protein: CASSPDRANTEAFF

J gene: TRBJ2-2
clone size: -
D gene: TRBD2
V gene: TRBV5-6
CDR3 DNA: TGTGCCAGCAGCTTGGAACTAGCGGGAGGGACCGGGGAGCTGTTTTTT
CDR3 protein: CASSLELAGGTGELFF

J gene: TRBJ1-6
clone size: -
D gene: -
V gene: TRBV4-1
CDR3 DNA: TGCGCCAGCAGCCAAGGGAGCAGGGAAAGGCCACCCCTCCACTTT
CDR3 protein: CASSQGSRERPPLHF

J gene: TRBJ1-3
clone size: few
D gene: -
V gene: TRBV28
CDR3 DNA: TGTGCCAGCAGTGGGGCCTTGGGCTCTGGAAACACCATATATTTT
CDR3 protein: CASSGALGSGNTIYF

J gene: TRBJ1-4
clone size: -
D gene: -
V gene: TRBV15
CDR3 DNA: TGTGCCACCTCTAGGGGAACTAATGAAAAACTGTTTTTT
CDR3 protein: CATSRGTNEKLFF

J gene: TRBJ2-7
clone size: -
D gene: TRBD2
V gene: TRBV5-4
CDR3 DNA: TGTGCCAGCAGCTCGGGACTAGCGGGAGGCTACTCCTACGAGCAGTACTTC
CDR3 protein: CASSSGLAGGYSYEQYF

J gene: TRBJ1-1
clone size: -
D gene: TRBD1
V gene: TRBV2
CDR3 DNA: TGTGCCAGCAGCCCGGACAGGGAAGCTTTCTTT
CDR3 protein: CASSPDREAFF

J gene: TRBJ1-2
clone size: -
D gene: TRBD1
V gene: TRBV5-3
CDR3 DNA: TGTGCCAGAAGCCTCCCGGGAACAGGGGGCGGGAAGTGGTATGGCTACACCTTC
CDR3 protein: CARSLPGTGGGKWYGYTF

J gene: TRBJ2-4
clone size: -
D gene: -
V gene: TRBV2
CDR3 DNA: TGTGCCAGCAGTGAAGGCCCAGGGGTGGTTACCAAAAACATTCAGTACTTC
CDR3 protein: CASSEGPGVVTKNIQYF

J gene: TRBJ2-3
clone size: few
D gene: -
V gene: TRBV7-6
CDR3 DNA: TGTGCCAGCAGCTTAGGCCGGGTTATCACAGATACGCAGTATTTT
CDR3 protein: CASSLGRVITDTQYF

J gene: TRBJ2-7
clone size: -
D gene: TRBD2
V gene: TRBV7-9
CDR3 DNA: TGTGCCAGCAGCTTAGTGAGGGCTAGCGGGAGGTACGAGCAGTACTTC
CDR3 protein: CASSLVRASGRYEQYF

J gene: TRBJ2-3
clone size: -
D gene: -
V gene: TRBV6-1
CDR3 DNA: TGTGCCAGTAATGACTTGGGCACAGATACGCAGTATTTT
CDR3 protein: CASNDLGTDTQYF

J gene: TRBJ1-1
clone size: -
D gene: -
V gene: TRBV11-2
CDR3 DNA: TGTGCCAGCAGCCTGAGGGGGGGGAACACTGAAGCTTTCTTT
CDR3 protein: CASSLRGGNTEAFF

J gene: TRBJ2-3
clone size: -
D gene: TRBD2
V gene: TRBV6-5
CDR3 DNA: TGTGCCAGCAGTTGGTCCGGGGGGGAGACAGATACGCAGTATTTT
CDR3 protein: CASSWSGGETDTQYF

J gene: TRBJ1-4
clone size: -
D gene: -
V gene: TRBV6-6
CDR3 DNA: TGTGCCAGCAGTTTTCCCGGGGAAAAACTGTTTTTT
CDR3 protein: CASSFPGEKLFF

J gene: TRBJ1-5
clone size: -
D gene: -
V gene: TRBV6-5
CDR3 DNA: TGTGCCAGCAGTTACGGGAGGGGCTCTCAGCCCCAGCATTTT
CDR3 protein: CASSYGRGSQPQHF

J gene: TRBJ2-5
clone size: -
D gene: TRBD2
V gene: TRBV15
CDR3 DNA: TGTGCCACCAGCACCGCCCTCCGCGGGAGGGCCCAGGAGACCCAGTACTTC
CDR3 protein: CATSTALRGRAQETQYF

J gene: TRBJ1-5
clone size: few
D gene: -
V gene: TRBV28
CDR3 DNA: TGTGCCAGCAGTTTATCTCACAGCCCCCAGCATTTT
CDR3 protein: CASSLSHSPQHF

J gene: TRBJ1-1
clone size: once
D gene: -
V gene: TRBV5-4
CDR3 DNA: TGTGCCAGCTCATCTTCGGGTCTAGGAACTTTCTTT
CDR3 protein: CASSSSGLGTFF

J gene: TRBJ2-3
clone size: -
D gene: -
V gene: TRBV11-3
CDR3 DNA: TGTGCCAGCAGCTTAGGAGCGGTGGGCACAGATACGCAGTATTTT
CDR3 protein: CASSLGAVGTDTQYF

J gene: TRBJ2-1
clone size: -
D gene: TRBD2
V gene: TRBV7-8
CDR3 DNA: TGTGCCAGCAGCCTCCTAGAGCCGGGACTAGCGATCTACAATGAGCAGTTCTTC
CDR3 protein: CASSLLEPGLAIYNEQFF

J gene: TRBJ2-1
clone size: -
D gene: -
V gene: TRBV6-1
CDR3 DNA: TGTGCCAGCAGTACCCTGAGCTCCTACAATGAGCAGTTCTTC
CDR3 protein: CASSTLSSYNEQFF

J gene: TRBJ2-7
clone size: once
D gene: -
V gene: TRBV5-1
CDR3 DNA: TGCGCCAGCAGCTCCTGGACAGATCTCTACGAGCAGTACTTC
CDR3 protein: CASSSWTDLYEQYF

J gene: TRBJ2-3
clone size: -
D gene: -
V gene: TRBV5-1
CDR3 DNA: TGCGCCAGCAGCGTGGACATACACACAGATACGCAGTATTTT
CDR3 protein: CASSVDIHTDTQYF